What follows are 2 T cell receptor beta chains derived from one specimen sequenced in a study of identical twins (dated by TCRdb to the mid-2010s). Receptor amplification or capture employed 5' RACE. TCRdb lists the instrument as Illumina HiSeq 2000. TCRdb ran its own pipeline on the public reads, namely fastp trimming at Q25 and MiXCR clone calling, and kept in-frame beta chains. Entries that share a CDR3 protein sequence are merged under the most common genes and DNA. Present in this sample are 140,000 to 150,000 distinct CDR3 sequences, under 4.5% of which were seen just once. The ten largest clonotypes hold around 8.1% of the sample. Specimen: memory T cells sorted from blood. This specimen's cell subset or site label, per the study, means: CD45RO+ enriched T cells. These receptors were obtained from a man between 18 and 35 years old in good health.

This clonotype showed up many times. The genes are TRBV14 and TRBJ2-5, with TRBD2 matching 7 bases. J lost 2 bases, V lost 1 base, and 10 bases had no gene match. CDR3 length: 17 residues. From germline, CDR1 is SGHDN and CDR2 FVKESK. CDR3 in DNA: TGTGCCAGCAGCCAAGGAGTGGGGTGGGACTATCAAGAGACCCAGTACTTC. It is translated as CASSQGVGWDYQETQYF.

This chain joins TRBV7-6 and TRBJ2-3, with D unclear. Deletions cut 1 base from V and 0 bases from J, with 14 bases between. The CDR3 extends over 17 amino acids. The germline V gene encodes CDR1 SGHVS and CDR2 FNYEAQ. The CDR3, as DNA: TGTGCCAGCAGCTTAGGGTCTAGGAGTCGAAGCACAGATACGCAGTATTTT. Translating gives CASSLGSRSRSTDTQYF.